Following are 6 T cell receptor beta chains from one sample sequenced in a study of blood T cell repertoires in COVID-19. Profiling relied on immunoSEQ multiplex PCR, and the TCRdb table lists in-frame clones only, not all of them. The sample carries about 210,000 clones, about four fifths recorded once. Sequencing was done on a sample of peripheral blood. These receptors all stem from a woman of 80 years or more with COVID-19, enrolled during active disease.

This clone was detected once. J is TRBJ1-2 and V is TRBV28; D is perhaps TRBD1 (6 bases). Trimming removed 8 bases at V and 8 bases at J, with 18 bases between. Looked up from germline, CDR1 is MDHEN and CDR2 is SYDVKM. This CDR3 has 13 residues. The CDR3 protein is CASDQIGQRGYTF. The CDR3 DNA reads as TGTGCCAGCGATCAAATCGGACAGAGGGGCTACACCTTC.

V is TRBV9 and J is TRBJ2-2; 15 nucleotides line up with TRBD2. Trimming cost V 2 bases and J 5 bases; bases outside gene matches: 13. Looked up from germline, CDR1 is SGDLS and CDR2 is YYNGEE. The CDR3 loop spans 20 amino acids. The CDR3 bases are TGTGCCAGCAGCGTGGGACTAGCGGGAGGTTGGGCCCCGGGAACCGGGGAGCTGTTTTTT. Its translation: CASSVGLAGGWAPGTGELFF.

The rearrangement links TRBV10-3 to TRBJ1-1; D ambiguous. This CDR3 has 16 residues. Trimming removed 2 bases at V and 6 bases at J, with 19 bases between. Germline V gives CDR1 ENHRY, CDR2 SYGVKD. The CDR3 loop is CAISELTEPSGPEAFF. The CDR3 nucleotides are TGTGCCATCAGTGAGCTGACCGAACCCTCAGGTCCTGAAGCTTTCTTT.

The V call is TRBV9, the J call TRBJ1-2, with D perhaps TRBD1 (5 bases). Trimming left V 0 bases short and J 10 bases short, with 22 bases between. This CDR3 has 16 residues. Germline V gene sequence: CDR1 SGDLS, CDR2 YYNGEE. The CDR3 reads CASSVVGGGRTSDYTF. As DNA, the CDR3 is TGTGCCAGCAGCGTAGTTGGGGGAGGGAGGACTTCTGACTACACCTTC.

The chain has TRBV11-2 and TRBJ2-1; 16 nucleotides agree with TRBD2. From germline, CDR1 is SGHAT and CDR2 FQNNGV. J was trimmed by 7 bases and V by 5 bases; bases with no gene match: 8. CDR3 length equals 17 residues. DNA for the CDR3: TGTGCCAGCAGCCAAGGCTGGGGACTAGCGGGAGGGAATGAGCAGTTCTTC. This encodes CASSQGWGLAGGNEQFF.

The chain uses TRBV7-2 and TRBJ1-3, with D possibly TRBD1 on 5 matching bases. Germline CDR1 reads SGHTA; CDR2 reads FQGNSA. The V and J ends lost 7 bases and 2 bases respectively, with 9 bases between them. The CDR3 contains 13 residues. The CDR3 nucleotides are TGTGCCAGCACTCCGACAGCTGGAAACACCATATATTTT. As protein: CASTPTAGNTIYF.